This T cell receptor (beta chain) was sequenced for a study of cytomegalovirus exposure and HLA in healthy donors. Turning to the study itself: Some 85 million unique TCRs from HLA-typed donors were held in an early data release.

The study, taken as a whole, reports: An observed cluster of highly shared sequence variants was recorded as a likely sequencing artifact. While the bulk of TCR sequences proved rare, some public TCRs turned up in many donors. TCR beta sequences reportedly predicted the HLA-A and HLA-B alleles of most subjects accurately.

The primer mix had 60 Vbeta and 13 Jbeta primers. Clones were read by immunoSEQ multiplex PCR, and TCRdb kept only the in-frame ones, dropping some. The sample has about 150,000 clones, around 84% seen once. With respect to this clone: Its antigen is not known.

V lost 6 bases and J 4 bases, leaving 13 bases between the germline ends. Germline values: CDR1 SGHTA, CDR2 FQGNSA. This CDR3 comprises 13 residues. The specimen was PBMCs. The chain is built from TRBV7-2 and TRBJ2-7, with D perhaps matching TRBD1 (6 bases). This sequence was found in a man younger than 35 in good health and CMV-seronegative. The CDR3 spells CASRQQGTYEQYF. The DNA for the CDR3 is TGTGCCAGCAGACAACAGGGTACATACGAGCAGTACTTC.